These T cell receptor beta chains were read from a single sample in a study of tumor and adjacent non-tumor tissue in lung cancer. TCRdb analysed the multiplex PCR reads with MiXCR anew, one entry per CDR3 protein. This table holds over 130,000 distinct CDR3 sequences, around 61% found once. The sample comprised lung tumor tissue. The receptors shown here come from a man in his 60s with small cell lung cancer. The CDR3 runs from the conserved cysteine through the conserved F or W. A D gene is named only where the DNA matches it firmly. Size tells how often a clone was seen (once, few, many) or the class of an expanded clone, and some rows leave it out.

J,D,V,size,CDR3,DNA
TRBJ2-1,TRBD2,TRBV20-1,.,CTAGTRASVNEQFF,TGCACTGCAGGGACTAGAGCTTCTGTCAATGAGCAGTTCTTC
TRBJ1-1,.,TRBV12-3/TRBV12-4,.,CASSSLGATGGTETFF,TGTGCCAGCAGTTCCCTGGGTGCTACAGGCGGGACTGAAACTTTCTTT
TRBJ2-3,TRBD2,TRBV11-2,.,CASSPGTSPRTDTQYF,TGTGCCAGCAGCCCCGGGACTAGCCCCCGTACAGATACGCAGTATTTT
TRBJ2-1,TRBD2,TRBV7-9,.,CAISFSGRTIHEQFF,TGTGCCATCAGCTTTAGCGGGAGGACAATCCATGAGCAGTTCTTC
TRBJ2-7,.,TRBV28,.,CASSLNSSYERYF,TGTGCCAGCAGTTTGAACAGCTCCTACGAGCGGTACTTC
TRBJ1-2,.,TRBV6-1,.,CVSSPRPYGYTF,TGTGTCAGCAGTCCACGACCCTATGGCTACACCTTC
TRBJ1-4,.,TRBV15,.,CATSRDGRPNEKLFF,TGTGCCACCAGCAGAGACGGCAGACCGAATGAAAAACTGTTTTTT
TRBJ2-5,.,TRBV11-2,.,CASSMGLGETQYF,TGTGCCAGCAGTATGGGTTTAGGGGAGACCCAGTACTTC
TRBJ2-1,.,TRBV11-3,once,CASSSQGTCYNEQFF,TGTGCCAGCAGCTCCCAGGGGACCTGCTACAACGAGCAGTTCTTC
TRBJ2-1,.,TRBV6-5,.,CASTLLERDVHEQFF,TGTGCCAGCACCCTATTGGAAAGGGACGTCCATGAGCAGTTCTTC
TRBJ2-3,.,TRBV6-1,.,CASSDGEYSTDTQYF,TGTGCCAGCAGCGATGGGGAGTATAGTACAGATACGCAGTATTTT
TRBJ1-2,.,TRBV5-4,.,CASSLVSRGGYTF,TGTGCCAGCAGCTTGGTATCCCGAGGTGGCTACACCTTC
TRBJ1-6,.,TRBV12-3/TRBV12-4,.,CASSFEQPNLPLHF,TGTGCCAGCAGTTTTGAACAGCCTAATTTACCCCTTCACTTT
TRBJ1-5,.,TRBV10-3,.,CTISESHNSNQPQHF,TGTACCATCAGCGAGAGTCATAATAGCAATCAGCCCCAGCATTTT
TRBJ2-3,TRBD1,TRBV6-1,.,CASSWDRGQDTQYF,TGTGCCAGCAGTTGGGACAGGGGGCAAGATACGCAGTATTTT
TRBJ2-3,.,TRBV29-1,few,CSAEISTDTQYF,TGCAGCGCCGAGATTTCCACAGATACGCAGTATTTT
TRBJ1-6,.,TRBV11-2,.,CANSRTWAFNSPLHF,TGTGCTAACAGCAGGACCTGGGCCTTCAATTCACCCCTCCACTTT
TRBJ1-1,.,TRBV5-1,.,CASSAGRGVRNTEAFF,TGCGCCAGCAGCGCAGGAAGGGGGGTACGGAACACTGAAGCTTTCTTT
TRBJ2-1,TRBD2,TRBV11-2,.,CTSSFLAGGPAEQFF,TGTACCAGCAGCTTCCTAGCGGGAGGGCCTGCTGAGCAGTTCTTC
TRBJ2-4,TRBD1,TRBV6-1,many,CASRDRGAKNIQYF,TGTGCCAGCAGGGACAGGGGGGCCAAAAACATTCAGTACTTC
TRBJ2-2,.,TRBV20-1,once,CSARAGVTGSTGELFF,TGCAGTGCTAGAGCCGGGGTCACAGGGAGCACCGGGGAGCTGTTTTTT
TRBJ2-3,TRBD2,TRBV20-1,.,CNARDTSGHTDTQYF,TGCAATGCTAGAGATACTAGCGGGCACACAGATACGCAGTATTTC
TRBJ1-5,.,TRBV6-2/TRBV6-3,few,CASSYQGFFQPQHF,TGTGCCAGCAGCTATCAGGGATTCTTTCAGCCCCAGCATTTT
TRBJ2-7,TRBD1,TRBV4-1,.,CANSHTGTGGYEQYF,TGCGCCAACAGCCATACCGGGACAGGAGGATACGAGCAGTACTTC
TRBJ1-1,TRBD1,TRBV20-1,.,CSAHTDRITEAFF,TGTAGTGCTCATACGGACAGGATCACTGAAGCCTTCTTT
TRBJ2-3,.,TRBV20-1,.,CSVTRRLTDTQYF,TGCAGTGTCACTCGGCGGTTGACAGATACGCAGTATTTT
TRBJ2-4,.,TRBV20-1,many,CSVFGPLAKNIQYF,TGCAGTGTCTTCGGGCCTTTAGCCAAAAACATTCAGTACTTC